This is a list of T cell receptor beta chains from one sample in a study of blood T cells in healthy people across ages. In TCRdb, the 5' RACE reads were re-called with MiXCR into one record per CDR3 protein. There are roughly 410,000 distinct CDR3 sequences in the sample; 45% to 65% occur only once, and under 65% lies in the top ten. Sequenced input: blood. The receptors derive from a man aged 55-75 years in good health. Both conserved end residues are part of each CDR3. A D gene is named only where the DNA matches it firmly. Size is omitted from some rows. Given values are once, few, many or a class for expanded clones.

d_gene	abundance	j_gene	v_gene	CDR3nt	CDR3aa
NA	NA	TRBJ2-1	TRBV7-3	TGTGCCAGCAGCTTAATCCCCGGGTTCGCCTACAATGAGCAGTTCTTC	CASSLIPGFAYNEQFF
NA	NA	TRBJ2-5	TRBV18	TGTGCCAGCTCACCCAACCAGGCGGAGACCCAGTACTTC	CASSPNQAETQYF
NA	NA	TRBJ2-7	TRBV4-1	TGCGCCAGCAGCCAACGGGCCCCGGGCCCCTACGAGCAGTACTTC	CASSQRAPGPYEQYF
TRBD2	many	TRBJ2-3	TRBV3-1	TGTGCCAGCGTACAGCGGGGCTACACAGATACGCAGTATTTT	CASVQRGYTDTQYF
TRBD2	NA	TRBJ2-7	TRBV2	TGTGCCAGCAATCAGCGGGAGAGCTCCTACGAGCAGTACTTC	CASNQRESSYEQYF
NA	NA	TRBJ2-7	TRBV29-1	TGCAGCGTTGGGCCGTCAGGCTCCTACGAGCAGTACTTC	CSVGPSGSYEQYF
TRBD2	NA	TRBJ2-5	TRBV20-1	TGCAGTGCTAGCGTCGGGGTAGCGGGAGGGCGGGTTGCTTGGGAGCAGTACTTC	CSASVGVAGGRVAWEQYF
NA	NA	TRBJ2-7	TRBV7-2	TGTACCAGCAGCCCCCGCCCCCGCGGTGAGCAGTACTTC	CTSSPRPRGEQYF
NA	few	TRBJ1-2	TRBV7-2	TGTGCCAGCCCAAGGAGGCTGCGGGGTGGCTACACCTTC	CASPRRLRGGYTF
TRBD1	few	TRBJ2-7	TRBV7-8	TGTGCCAGCAGCTCACGCCGGGACAGGACCTACGAGCAGTACTTC	CASSSRRDRTYEQYF
NA	few	TRBJ2-7	TRBV19	TGTGCCAGTACTGCGGGCCACTCCTACGAGCAGTACTTC	CASTAGHSYEQYF
NA	NA	TRBJ2-4	TRBV15	TGTGCCACCAGCAGGGAAGAGAATCTCGGGGAGCAGTACTTC	CATSREENLGEQYF
TRBD1	few	TRBJ2-5	TRBV20-1	TGCAGTGCTAGAGAACCGGGACAGCCCCAAGAGACCCAGTACTTC	CSAREPGQPQETQYF
TRBD1	few	TRBJ2-1	TRBV28	TGTGCCAGCAGTCATCGGACAGGCGAGCAGTTCTTC	CASSHRTGEQFF
TRBD1	few	TRBJ2-3	TRBV2	TGTGCCAGCAGTAATTCCGACAGGGTGGCAGATACGCAGTATTTT	CASSNSDRVADTQYF
NA	NA	TRBJ1-2	TRBV12-3/TRBV12-4	TGTGCCAGCAGCTGGGGGGGCGCAGGGGCTAACTATGGCTACACCTTC	CASSWGGAGANYGYTF
NA	NA	TRBJ2-1	TRBV6-2/TRBV6-3	TGTGCCAGCAGTTACTCGAGCGAAATCTCCTACAATGAGCAGTTCTTC	CASSYSSEISYNEQFF